Detailed here is one T cell receptor beta chain. Both TCRalpha and TCRbeta chains were reverse transcribed with V-gene-specific primers. TCR amplification involved 20 to 25 PCR cycles with a constant-region primer and V-primer adapter. MiXCR, run by TCRdb on the reads, gives a single entry per CDR3 protein. The sample holds 100,000 or so distinct CDR3 sequences, less than 25% seen once. This record comes from a study of low-dose radiotherapy and immunotherapy resistance in tumors. Study context: Cohort 1 got 0.5 Gy per fraction every 2 weeks, 6.5 Gy in total. Doses delivered to Cohort 2 were 1 Gy per fraction every two weeks, amounting to 13 Gy over 26 weeks. Every day for four cycles from cycle 1 day 1, patients took 300 mg of oral aspirin.

Time point given: after trial treatment. Treatment specified: LDRT plus nivolumab, ipilimumab, low-dose cyclophosphamide and aspirin (RACIN trial). Ipilimumab, nivolumab, aspirin, low-dose cyclophosphamide and low-dose radiotherapy were administered to donors. V was shortened by 7 bases and J by 4 bases, with 8 bases between the two germline ends. This CDR3 has 11 residues. The sequence came from a male donor with prostate cancer. The genes are TRBV12-3 or TRBV12-4 and TRBJ2-7; D might be TRBD1 (5 bases). This sample comprised PBMCs, obtained after low-dose radiotherapy plus immunotherapy. The CDR3 reads CASTQGYEQYF. CDR3 nucleotides: TGTGCCAGCACCCAGGGTTACGAGCAGTACTTC.